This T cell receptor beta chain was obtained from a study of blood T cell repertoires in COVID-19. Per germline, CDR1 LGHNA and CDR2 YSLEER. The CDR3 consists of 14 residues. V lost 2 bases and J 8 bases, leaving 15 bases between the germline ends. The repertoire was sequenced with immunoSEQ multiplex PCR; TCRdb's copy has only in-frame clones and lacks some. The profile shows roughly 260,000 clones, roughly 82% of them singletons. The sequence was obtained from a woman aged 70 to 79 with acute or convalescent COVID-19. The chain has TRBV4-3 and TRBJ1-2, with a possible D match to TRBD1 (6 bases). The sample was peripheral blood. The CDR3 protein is CASSQTQGRGGYTF. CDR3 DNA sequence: TGCGCCAGCAGCCAAACACAGGGTCGAGGCGGCTACACCTTC.